The 2 T cell receptor beta chains listed next were all sequenced from one sample in a study of T cells in Graves' hyperthyroidism and ophthalmopathy. The TCR beta CDR3 regions underwent amplification using RNA transcripts as the source. Carried out on the TCR CDR3, a first-round RT-PCR used the HTBI primer set. In TCRdb, the multiplex PCR reads were re-called with MiXCR into one record per CDR3 protein. The data contain about 360,000 distinct CDR3 sequences, about 13% of them seen just once; the ten biggest clones take up 20% to 25%. The sequencing sample was made of blood. The receptors shown here come from a man aged 25 to 40 with Graves' hyperthyroidism that later progressed to Graves' ophthalmopathy.

This clonotype was detected only a few times. The gene calls are TRBV27 and TRBJ1-1, with D perhaps matching TRBD1 (5 bases). The CDR3 consists of 15 residues. Trimming left V 0 bases short and J 1 base short, with 9 bases between. CDR1 is MNHEY and CDR2 is SMNVEV in the germline V gene (reference sequence). CDR3 in DNA: TGTGCCAGCAGTTTATCTGGGGGTTCGAACACTGAAGCTTTCTTT. Its protein is CASSLSGGSNTEAFF.

This clonotype was seen repeatedly, ten times or more. This chain joins TRBV11-2 and TRBJ1-4; no clear D gene. V was cut by 2 bases and J by 11 bases, with 15 bases left in between. Germline V gene sequence: CDR1 SGHAT, CDR2 FQNNGV. The CDR3 contains 14 residues. CDR3 protein: CASSLRTSREKLFF. For the CDR3, the DNA is TGTGCCAGCAGCTTACGGACGTCGCGGGAGAAACTGTTTTTT.